Shown below are 29 T cell receptor beta chains from a single sample sequenced in a study of CD8+ T cells in alopecia areata. Noted treatment: oral pan-JAK inhibitor, 5-10 mg twice daily. RNA extraction and reverse transcription yielded cDNA as sequencing template. Some clones are missing from TCRdb's copy, which holds only in-frame ones; the method was immunoSEQ multiplex PCR. The sample gives some 100,000 clones, 44% of which show up once; more than 15% is in the top ten. Sequenced material: CD8+ T cells sorted from blood, taken at week 24, from a patient treated with tofacitinib. Receptor source: a human donor with alopecia areata.

Only one count was recorded for this clone. This sequence joins TRBV27 and TRBJ2-3; D not certain. V lost 8 bases, J lost 4 bases, and 22 bases lay in between. The CDR3 contains 16 residues. Germline loops: CDR1 MNHEY, CDR2 SMNVEV (reference sequence). CDR3 protein: CASAAAGPPTPDTQYF. Here the CDR3 DNA reads TGTGCCAGCGCTGCGGCCGGGCCCCCCACCCCAGATACGCAGTATTTT.

This clone was seen a single time. The chain has TRBV6-5 and TRBJ1-3; no definite D call. CDR1 is MNHEY and CDR2 is SVGAGI in the germline V gene. Trimming took 5 bases from V and 4 from J, leaving 12 bases between them. The length of the CDR3 is 14 residues. The CDR3: CASSPPNHGNTIYF. The CDR3 nucleotides read TGTGCCAGCAGTCCTCCTAACCACGGAAACACCATATATTTT.

The J gene is TRBJ2-7, the V gene TRBV19; tentatively, D is TRBD1 or TRBD2 (5 bases each). The CDR3 totals 15 residues. Germline lookup yields CDR1 LNHDA and CDR2 SQIVND (reference sequence). V was shortened by 4 bases and J by 0 bases, with 13 bases between the two germline ends. This CDR3 is CASSNGLGASYEQYF. The CDR3 DNA reads as TGTGCCAGTAGTAACGGACTTGGGGCCTCCTACGAGCAGTACTTC.

The gene calls are TRBV28 and TRBJ2-7; 12 positions agree with TRBD2. The ends lost 5 bases at V and 3 bases at J; junction bases unmatched: 8. The CDR3 contains 16 residues. Germline-derived CDR1 and CDR2 are MDHEN and SYDVKM. This chain's CDR3 is CASSAQGLAGLYEQYF. DNA of the CDR3: TGTGCCAGCAGTGCACAAGGACTAGCGGGACTCTACGAGCAGTACTTC.

The chain carries TRBV11-2 and TRBJ2-7, with D unclear. CDR3 length: 14 residues. Germline lookup yields CDR1 SGHAT and CDR2 FQNNGV. V lost 5 bases to trimming and J lost 6 bases, with 17 bases between them. The CDR3 here is CASSARATVAEQYF. DNA of the CDR3: TGTGCCAGCAGCGCCCGGGCCACAGTGGCCGAGCAGTACTTC.

This clone was observed a handful of times. The chain links TRBV9 to TRBJ2-3, with TRBD2 as a possible D gene (5 bases). CDR3 length: 15 residues. CDR1 and CDR2 (germline): SGDLS, YYNGEE. V was cut by 3 bases and J by 0 bases, with 11 bases left in between. The CDR3 sequence: CASSEWAGSTDTQYF. In nucleotides, the CDR3 is TGTGCCAGCAGCGAGTGGGCGGGCAGCACAGATACGCAGTATTTT.

This clone was seen a handful of times. The V gene is TRBV29-1, the J gene TRBJ2-3; D is unclear. There are 10 residues in the CDR3. Germline V gene data show CDR1 as SQVTM and CDR2 as ANQGSEA. V lost 6 bases and J 6 bases, leaving 7 bases between the germline ends. The CDR3 nucleotides are TGCAGCGTACCGGCGGATACGCAGTATTTT. It translates to CSVPADTQYF.

The chain is built from TRBV5-1 and TRBJ2-2; no clear D gene. The germline gives CDR1 SGHRS, CDR2 YFSETQ. Trimming left V 5 bases short and J 5 bases short, with 4 bases between. There are 11 residues in the CDR3. In nucleotides, the CDR3 is TGCGCCAGCAGTTTTACCGGGGAGCTGTTTTTT. Amino acid sequence: CASSFTGELFF. The full variable domain, with the rest looked up from reference TRBV5-1 and TRBJ2-2, is KAGVTQTPRYLIKTRGQQVTLSCSPISGHRSVSWYQQTPGQGLQFLFEYFSETQRNKGNFPGRFSGRQFSNSRSEMNVSTLELGDSALYLCASSFTGELFFGEGSRLTVL.

CDR3 nucleotides: TGTGCCAGCACCCTACTAGCGGGAGTAACAAGGTACAATGAGCAGTTCTTC. This codes for CASTLLAGVTRYNEQFF. The chain joins TRBV2 to TRBJ2-1; 11 bases map to TRBD2. The CDR3 is 17 amino acids. V shed 7 bases, J shed 4 bases, and the junction held 12 bases outside the gene matches. CDR1 and CDR2 (germline): SNHLY, FYNNEI. Full variable domain (rest looked up from reference TRBV2 and TRBJ2-1): EPEVTQTPSHQVTQMGQEVILRCVPISNHLYFYWYRQILGQKVEFLVSFYNNEISEKSEIFDDQFSVERPDGSNFTLKIRSTKLEDSAMYFCASTLLAGVTRYNEQFFGPGTRLTVL.

This clone was detected only a few times. This chain joins TRBV5-5 and TRBJ2-5; D may be TRBD2 (5 bases). Germline loops: CDR1 SGHKS, CDR2 YYEKEE (reference sequence). The CDR3 contains 14 residues. The V and J ends lost 1 base and 5 bases respectively, with 12 bases between them. The CDR3 loop reads CASSLWYSGETQYF. CDR3 coding DNA: TGTGCCAGCAGCTTGTGGTACTCGGGGGAGACCCAGTACTTC.

This clone has only a few counts. The chain has TRBV5-6 and TRBJ1-4; 7 bases align to TRBD1. The V and J ends lost 3 bases and 8 bases, in that order; junction bases with no gene match: 7. Germline loops: CDR1 SGHDT, CDR2 YYEEEE. The CDR3 has 14 residues. CDR3 coding DNA: TGTGCCAGCAGCTATGGGACAGCGGGGGAAAAACTGTTTTTT. This translates into CASSYGTAGEKLFF.

V gene TRBV10-3 combines with J gene TRBJ2-3; 9 nucleotides line up with TRBD2. Trimming removed 4 bases from V and 6 bases from J; junction bases left unmatched: 8. Germline CDR1 reads ENHRY; CDR2 reads SYGVKD. CDR3 length: 15 residues. The CDR3: CAISVNSGRGDTQYF. The CDR3 region has the DNA TGTGCCATCAGTGTTAATAGCGGGAGAGGGGATACGCAGTATTTT.

J is TRBJ2-6 and V is TRBV19; the D is unclear. There are 12 residues in the CDR3. Germline CDR1 and CDR2: LNHDA and SQIVND (reference sequence). Trimming stripped 8 bases from V and 3 bases from J, with 5 bases between. The CDR3 nucleotides read TGTGCCAGTGGCTTTGGGGCCAACGTCCTGACTTTC. This sequence encodes CASGFGANVLTF.

This clone was counted a few times. The chain has TRBV2 and TRBJ2-5, with 9 nucleotides matching TRBD2. The CDR3 runs to 14 residues. With V trimmed by 6 bases and J by 3 bases, 5 bases remained unmatched. Germline V gene data show CDR1 as SNHLY and CDR2 as FYNNEI. The CDR3 bases are TGTGCCAGCAGCGAGAGACTAGCGGAAGAGACCCAGTACTTC. Translating it yields CASSERLAEETQYF. The entire variable domain, with the rest obtained from reference TRBV2 and TRBJ2-5, is as follows: EPEVTQTPSHQVTQMGQEVILRCVPISNHLYFYWYRQILGQKVEFLVSFYNNEISEKSEIFDDQFSVERPDGSNFTLKIRSTKLEDSAMYFCASSERLAEETQYFGPGTRLLVL.

The chain uses TRBV19 and TRBJ1-1; 8 positions match TRBD1. The CDR3 extends over 13 amino acids. With V trimmed by 4 bases and J by 7 bases, 5 bases remained unmatched. Germline-derived CDR1 and CDR2 are LNHDA and SQIVND (reference sequence). The CDR3 reads CASSTSGQGEAFF. Written as DNA, the CDR3 is TGTGCCAGTAGTACCTCAGGACAGGGTGAAGCTTTCTTT.

Concerning this clone: One end of the junction varies from germline; a read error may be responsible. This chain joins TRBV13 and TRBJ1-5; D unresolved. Germline CDR1 is PRHDT and CDR2 is FYEKMQ (reference sequence). CDR3 length: 13 amino acids. The CDR3 DNA reads as TGTGCCAGCAGCGTAGGCCGTGATCAGCCCCAGCATTTT. This translates into CASSVGRDQPQHF. The full variable domain, with the rest looked up from reference TRBV13 and TRBJ1-5, is AAGVIQSPRHLIKEKRETATLKCYPIPRHDTVYWYQQGPGQDPQFLISFYEKMQSDKGSIPDRFSAQQFSDYHSELNMSSLELGDSALYFCASSVGRDQPQHFGDGTRLSIL.

This clone was detected only a few times. This chain joins TRBV6-6 and TRBJ1-1; no clear D. In germline, CDR1 is MNHNY, CDR2 SVGAGI (reference sequence). V was trimmed by 0 bases and J by 10 bases, leaving 6 bases between them. There are 11 residues in the CDR3. CDR3 in amino acids: CASSYSTSAFF. The DNA of the CDR3 is TGTGCCAGCAGTTACTCTACTTCAGCTTTCTTT.

V usage is TRBV9 and J usage is TRBJ2-6; D may correspond to TRBD1 or TRBD2 (6 bases each). CDR1 is SGDLS and CDR2 is YYNGEE in the germline V gene. This CDR3 comprises 15 residues. The V and J ends lost 5 bases and 4 bases respectively, with 13 bases between them. The CDR3 sequence: CASRKGGAGANVLTF. CDR3 in DNA: TGTGCCAGCAGAAAGGGGGGAGCCGGGGCCAACGTCCTGACTTTC.

V usage is TRBV6-1 and J usage is TRBJ2-7; unclear D gene. The V end lost 0 bases, the J end lost 2 bases, and 14 bases lay between the germline ends. Germline values: CDR1 MNHNS, CDR2 SASEGT. The CDR3 runs to 16 residues. The CDR3 region is CASSEALRPGPYEQYF. CDR3 in DNA: TGTGCCAGCAGTGAAGCGCTTCGTCCGGGTCCCTACGAGCAGTACTTC.

The chain is built from TRBV4-1 and TRBJ2-7; tentatively, D is TRBD2 (6 bases). The ends were cut back, 0 bases at V and 6 bases at J, with 9 bases in the middle. Germline-derived CDR1 and CDR2 are MGHRA and YSYEKL. The CDR3 loop spans 13 amino acids. This CDR3 reads CASSQDGGREQYF. The CDR3 bases are TGCGCCAGCAGCCAAGACGGAGGGCGCGAGCAGTACTTC.

This sequence joins TRBV7-9 and TRBJ1-5; D is perhaps TRBD1 (6 bases). V was pared by 2 bases and J by 6 bases, with 11 bases between. CDR1 SEHNR and CDR2 FQNEAQ come from the germline V gene (reference sequence). This CDR3 region has 14 residues. CDR3 in amino acids: CASSLSGVGQPQHF. The DNA of the CDR3 is TGTGCCAGCAGCTTATCAGGGGTCGGTCAGCCCCAGCATTTT.

The chain combines TRBV30 with TRBJ1-1, with unresolved D. Germline CDR1 and CDR2: GTSNPN and SVGIG (reference sequence). CDR3 length: 12 amino acids. The V gene lost 2 bases and the J gene lost 4 bases, with 8 bases spanning the gap. The CDR3 nucleotides are TGTGCCTGGAGTATCGTCCGCACTGAAGCTTTCTTT. Protein product: CAWSIVRTEAFF.

The CDR3: CAWSLDSSYNEQFF. The CDR3 nucleotides are TGTGCCTGGAGTCTCGACAGCTCCTACAATGAGCAGTTCTTC. The rearrangement uses TRBV30 and TRBJ2-1; D might be TRBD1 (5 bases). CDR1 is GTSNPN and CDR2 is SVGIG in the germline V gene (reference sequence). Trimming removed 2 bases from V and 0 bases from J, with 8 bases in between. The CDR3 is 14 residues long.

The chain couples TRBV2 to TRBJ2-1, with 8 bases lining up with TRBD1. The CDR3 is made up of 17 amino acids. The V gene's germline CDR1 is SNHLY and CDR2 FYNNEI. After removal of 2 bases from V and 1 base from J, the junction contained 7 bases not matched to a gene. This CDR3 is CASSEPDREASYNEQFF. The CDR3 DNA reads as TGTGCCAGCAGTGAACCGGACAGGGAGGCTTCCTACAATGAGCAGTTCTTC. The whole variable domain, filled in from reference TRBV2 and TRBJ2-1, reads EPEVTQTPSHQVTQMGQEVILRCVPISNHLYFYWYRQILGQKVEFLVSFYNNEISEKSEIFDDQFSVERPDGSNFTLKIRSTKLEDSAMYFCASSEPDREASYNEQFFGPGTRLTVL.

This clone was counted between two and nine times. The gene calls are TRBV4-1 and TRBJ2-4; D is perhaps TRBD2 (7 bases). Trimming cost V 0 bases and J 0 bases, with 18 bases left between them. The CDR3 covers 19 residues. The germline CDR1 and CDR2 sequences are MGHRA and YSYEKL. The CDR3, as DNA: TGCGCCAGCAGCCAAGATGGCGCGGGGGCGACTCTAGCCAAAAACATTCAGTACTTC. Translated: CASSQDGAGATLAKNIQYF.

The chain has TRBV11-2 and TRBJ2-3, with a weak D call TRBD2 (5 bases). This CDR3 contains 16 residues. Looked up from germline, CDR1 is SGHAT and CDR2 is FQNNGV. Trimming shortened V by 3 bases and J by 1 base, and 14 bases separated the two germline ends. CDR3 in DNA: TGTGCCAGCAGCTTCTATAGTCGGGAACGCACAGATACGCAGTATTTT. This translates into CASSFYSRERTDTQYF. Together with reference TRBV11-2 and TRBJ2-3, the CDR3 gives the full variable domain: EAGVAQSPRYKIIEKRQSVAFWCNPISGHATLYWYQQILGQGPKLLIQFQNNGVVDDSQLPKDRFSAERLKGVDSTLKIQPAKLEDSAVYLCASSFYSRERTDTQYFGPGTRLTVL.

The chain recombines TRBV29-1 with TRBJ2-7; the D gene could be TRBD1 or TRBD2 (5 bases each). V dropped 1 base and J dropped 7 bases, with 5 bases sitting between them. Germline-derived CDR1 and CDR2 are SQVTM and ANQGSEA. CDR3 length: 10 amino acids. CDR3 sequence (DNA): TGCAGCGTTGAAGGGGGGGAGCAGTACTTC. Its translation is CSVEGGEQYF.

The V call is TRBV4-1, the J call TRBJ2-1; 11 bases fit TRBD2. Trimming removed 3 bases from V and 5 bases from J; junction bases left unmatched: 3. The CDR3 contains 15 residues. Germline loops: CDR1 MGHRA, CDR2 YSYEKL. The CDR3 bases are TGCGCCAGCAGCCAGGGGACTAGCGGTCACAATGAGCAGTTCTTC. Translated: CASSQGTSGHNEQFF.

This clone was detected a few times. The rearrangement uses TRBV27 and TRBJ2-5; 9 positions match TRBD1. With 3 bases clipped from V and 4 bases from J, the junction kept 3 bases outside the gene matches. Per the germline V gene, CDR1 is MNHEY and CDR2 is SMNVEV (reference sequence). The CDR3 consists of 14 residues. In DNA, the CDR3 is TGTGCCAGCAGTTTGGGGACAGGGATAGAGACCCAGTACTTC. Translating it yields CASSLGTGIETQYF.